This T cell receptor (beta chain) was retrieved from a study of T cell clones after liver transplantation. About the study: Apart from a few HCV-positive recipients, transplants were for non-autoimmune, non-viral reasons. At least one year of complete immunosuppression withdrawal without enzymes over twice normal defined tolerance. Study-wide points: The donor-reactive repertoire was only partly measurable in two subjects, lacking donor cells. Conclusions were preliminary, with small, heterogeneous patient groups.

This clone was counted between two and nine times. No antigen is known for it. V was cut by 6 bases and J by 1 base, with 9 bases left in between. Germline CDR1 is SGHTA and CDR2 is FQGNSA. This CDR3 is built from 13 residues. Data came from immunoSEQ multiplex PCR; TCRdb stores just in-frame clones and leaves some out. The table has 53,000 or so clones, approximately 84% seen once. The chain is built from TRBV7-2 and TRBJ2-5; D assignment may be TRBD1 or TRBD2 (6 bases each). The sequence came from a human donor who received a liver transplant. The sequencing here drew on CD4+ T cells from blood, taken before liver transplant. CDR3: CASSRGVQETQYF. The DNA for the CDR3 is TGTGCCAGCAGTAGGGGGGTCCAAGAGACCCAGTACTTC.